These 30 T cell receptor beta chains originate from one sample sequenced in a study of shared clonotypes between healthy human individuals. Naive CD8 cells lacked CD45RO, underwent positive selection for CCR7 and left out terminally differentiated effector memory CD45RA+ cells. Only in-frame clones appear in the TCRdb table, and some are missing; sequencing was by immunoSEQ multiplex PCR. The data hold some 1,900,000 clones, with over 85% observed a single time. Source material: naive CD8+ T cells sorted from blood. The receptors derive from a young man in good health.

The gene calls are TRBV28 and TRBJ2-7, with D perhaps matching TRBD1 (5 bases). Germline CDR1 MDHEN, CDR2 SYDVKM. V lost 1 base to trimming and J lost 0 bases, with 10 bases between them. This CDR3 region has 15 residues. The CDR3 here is CASSLSGPSSYEQYF. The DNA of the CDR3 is TGTGCCAGCAGTTTATCAGGGCCTTCCTCCTACGAGCAGTACTTC.

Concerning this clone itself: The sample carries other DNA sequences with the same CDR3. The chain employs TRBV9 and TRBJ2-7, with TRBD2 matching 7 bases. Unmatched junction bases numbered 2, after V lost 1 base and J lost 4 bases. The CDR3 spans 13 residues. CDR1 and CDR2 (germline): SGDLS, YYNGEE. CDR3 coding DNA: TGTGCCAGCAGCGTAACTAGCGAGTACGAGCAGTACTTC. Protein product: CASSVTSEYEQYF. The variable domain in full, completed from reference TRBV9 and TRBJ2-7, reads DSGVTQTPKHLITATGQRVTLRCSPRSGDLSVYWYQQSLDQGLQFLIQYYNGEERAKGNILERFSAQQFPDLHSELNLSSLELGDSALYFCASSVTSEYEQYFGPGTRLTVT.

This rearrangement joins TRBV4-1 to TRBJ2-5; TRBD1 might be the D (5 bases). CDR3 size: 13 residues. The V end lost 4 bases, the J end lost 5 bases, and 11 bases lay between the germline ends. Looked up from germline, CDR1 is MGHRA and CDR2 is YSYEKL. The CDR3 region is CASSRDSSETQYF. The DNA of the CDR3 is TGCGCCAGCAGCCGAGACAGTTCGGAGACCCAGTACTTC.

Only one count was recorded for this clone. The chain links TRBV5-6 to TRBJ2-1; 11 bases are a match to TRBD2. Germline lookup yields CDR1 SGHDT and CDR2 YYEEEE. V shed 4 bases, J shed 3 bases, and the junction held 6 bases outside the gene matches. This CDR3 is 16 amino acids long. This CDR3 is CASSGGTSGIYNEQFF. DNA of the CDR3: TGTGCCAGCAGCGGGGGGACTAGCGGAATCTACAATGAGCAGTTCTTC.

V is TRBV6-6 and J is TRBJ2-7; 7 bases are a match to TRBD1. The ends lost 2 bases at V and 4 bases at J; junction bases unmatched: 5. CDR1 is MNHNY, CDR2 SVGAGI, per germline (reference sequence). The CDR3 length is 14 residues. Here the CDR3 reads CASSYATGPYEQYF. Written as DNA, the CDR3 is TGTGCCAGCAGTTACGCGACAGGGCCTTACGAGCAGTACTTC.

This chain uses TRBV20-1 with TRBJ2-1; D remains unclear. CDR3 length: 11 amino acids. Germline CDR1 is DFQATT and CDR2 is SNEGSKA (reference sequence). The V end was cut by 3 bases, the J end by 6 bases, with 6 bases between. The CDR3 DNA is TGCAGTGCTAGTTGGCCCAATGAGCAGTTCTTC. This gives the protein CSASWPNEQFF.

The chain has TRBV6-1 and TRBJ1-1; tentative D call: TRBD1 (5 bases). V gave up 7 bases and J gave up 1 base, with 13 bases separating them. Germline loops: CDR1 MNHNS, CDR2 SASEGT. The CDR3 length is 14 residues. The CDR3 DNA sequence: TGTGCCAGCACGCTGCGGGGCGGGAACACTGAAGCTTTCTTT. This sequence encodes CASTLRGGNTEAFF.

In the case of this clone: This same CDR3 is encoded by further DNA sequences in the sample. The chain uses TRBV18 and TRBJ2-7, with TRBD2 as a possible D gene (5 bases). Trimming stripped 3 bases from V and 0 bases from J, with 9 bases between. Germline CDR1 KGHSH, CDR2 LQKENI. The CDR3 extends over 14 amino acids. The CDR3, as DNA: TGTGCCAGCTCACCCACGGGGAGCTCCTACGAGCAGTACTTC. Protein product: CASSPTGSSYEQYF.

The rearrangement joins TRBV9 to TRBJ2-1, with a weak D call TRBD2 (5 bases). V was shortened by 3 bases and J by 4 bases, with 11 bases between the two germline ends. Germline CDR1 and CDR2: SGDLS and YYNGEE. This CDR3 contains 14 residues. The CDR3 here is CASSAGLAYNEQFF. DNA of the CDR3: TGTGCCAGCAGCGCCGGACTGGCTTACAATGAGCAGTTCTTC.

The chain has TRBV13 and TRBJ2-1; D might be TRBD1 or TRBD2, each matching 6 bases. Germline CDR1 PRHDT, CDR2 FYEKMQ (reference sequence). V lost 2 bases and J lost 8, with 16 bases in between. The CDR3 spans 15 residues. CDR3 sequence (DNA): TGTGCCAGCAGCTTATGGGGGGCGGGCCAGGATGAGCAGTTCTTC. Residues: CASSLWGAGQDEQFF. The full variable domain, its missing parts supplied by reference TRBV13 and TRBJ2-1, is AAGVIQSPRHLIKEKRETATLKCYPIPRHDTVYWYQQGPGQDPQFLISFYEKMQSDKGSIPDRFSAQQFSDYHSELNMSSLELGDSALYFCASSLWGAGQDEQFFGPGTRLTVL.

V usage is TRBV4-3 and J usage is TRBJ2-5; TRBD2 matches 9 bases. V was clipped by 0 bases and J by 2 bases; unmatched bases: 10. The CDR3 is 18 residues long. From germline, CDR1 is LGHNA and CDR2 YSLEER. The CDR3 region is CASSQDVAGGPGQETQYF. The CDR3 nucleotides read TGCGCCAGCAGCCAAGATGTTGCGGGAGGGCCGGGGCAAGAGACCCAGTACTTC.

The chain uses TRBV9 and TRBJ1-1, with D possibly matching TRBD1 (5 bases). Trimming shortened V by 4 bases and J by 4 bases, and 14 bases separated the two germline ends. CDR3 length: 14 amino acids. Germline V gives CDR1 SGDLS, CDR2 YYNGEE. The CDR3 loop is CASSLSDSSTEAFF. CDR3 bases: TGTGCCAGCAGCCTTAGCGACAGTTCCACTGAAGCTTTCTTT.

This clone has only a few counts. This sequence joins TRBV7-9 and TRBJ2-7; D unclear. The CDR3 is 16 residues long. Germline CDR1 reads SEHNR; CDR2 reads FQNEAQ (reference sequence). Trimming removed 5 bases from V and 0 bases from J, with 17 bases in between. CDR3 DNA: TGTGCCAGCAGCCCCGTCTTAGGCGCAAGCTCCTACGAGCAGTACTTC. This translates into CASSPVLGASSYEQYF.

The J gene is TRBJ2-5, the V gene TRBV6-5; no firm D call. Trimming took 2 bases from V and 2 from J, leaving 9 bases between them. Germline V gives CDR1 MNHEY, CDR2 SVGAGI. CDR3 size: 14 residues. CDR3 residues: CASSYHGSQETQYF. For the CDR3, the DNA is TGTGCCAGCAGTTACCATGGCTCTCAAGAGACCCAGTACTTC.

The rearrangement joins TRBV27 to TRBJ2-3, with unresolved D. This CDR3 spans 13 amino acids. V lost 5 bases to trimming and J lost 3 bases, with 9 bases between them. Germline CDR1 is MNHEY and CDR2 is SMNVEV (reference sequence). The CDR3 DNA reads TGTGCCAGCAGTGTGGTAACTACAGATACGCAGTATTTT. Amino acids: CASSVVTTDTQYF.

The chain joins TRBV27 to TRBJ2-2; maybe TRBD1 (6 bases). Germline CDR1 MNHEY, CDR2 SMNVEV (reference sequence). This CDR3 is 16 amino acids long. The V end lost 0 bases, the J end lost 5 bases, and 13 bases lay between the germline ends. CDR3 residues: CASSLSLGAGTGELFF. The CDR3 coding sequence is TGTGCCAGCAGTTTATCACTGGGGGCAGGAACCGGGGAGCTGTTTTTT.

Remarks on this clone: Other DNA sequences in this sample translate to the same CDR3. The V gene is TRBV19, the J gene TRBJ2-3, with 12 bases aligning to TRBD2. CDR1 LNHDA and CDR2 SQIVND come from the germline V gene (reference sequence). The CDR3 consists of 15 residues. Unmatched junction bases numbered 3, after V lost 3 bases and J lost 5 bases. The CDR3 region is CASSILAGGVDTQYF. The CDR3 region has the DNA TGTGCCAGTAGTATTCTAGCGGGAGGGGTAGATACGCAGTATTTT.

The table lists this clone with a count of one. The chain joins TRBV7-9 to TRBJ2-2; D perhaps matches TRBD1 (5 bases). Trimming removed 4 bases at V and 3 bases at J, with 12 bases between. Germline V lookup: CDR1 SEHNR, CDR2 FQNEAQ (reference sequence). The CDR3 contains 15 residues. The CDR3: CASSSLVGDTGELFF. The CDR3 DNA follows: TGTGCCAGCAGCTCCCTGGTAGGGGACACCGGGGAGCTGTTTTTT.

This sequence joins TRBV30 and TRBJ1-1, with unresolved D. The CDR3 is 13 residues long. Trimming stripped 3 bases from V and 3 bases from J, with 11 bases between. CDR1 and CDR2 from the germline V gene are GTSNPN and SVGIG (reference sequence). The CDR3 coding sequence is TGTGCCTGGAGGGTCCTATCGGACACTGAAGCTTTCTTT. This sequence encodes CAWRVLSDTEAFF.

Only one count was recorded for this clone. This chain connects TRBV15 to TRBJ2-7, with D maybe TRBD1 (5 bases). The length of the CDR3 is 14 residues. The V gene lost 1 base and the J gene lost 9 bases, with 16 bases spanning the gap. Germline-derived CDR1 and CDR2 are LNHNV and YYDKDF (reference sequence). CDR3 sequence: CATSRATEGQGQYF. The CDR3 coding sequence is TGTGCCACCAGCAGAGCCACAGAAGGGCAGGGGCAGTACTTC.

DNA of the CDR3: TGTGCCAGTAGTGACAGGGGGCAAGAGACCCAGTACTTC. Its translation is CASSDRGQETQYF. The J gene is TRBJ2-5, the V gene TRBV19; 9 bases match TRBD1. The V segment lost 5 bases and the J segment 2 bases; nucleotides outside the gene matches: 0. Germline V gene data show CDR1 as LNHDA and CDR2 as SQIVND (reference sequence). The CDR3 is 13 residues long.

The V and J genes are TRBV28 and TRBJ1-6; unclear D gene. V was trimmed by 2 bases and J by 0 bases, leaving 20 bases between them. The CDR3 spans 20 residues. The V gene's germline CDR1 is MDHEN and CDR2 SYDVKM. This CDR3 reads CASSLPPPETRSSYNSPLHF. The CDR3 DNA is TGTGCCAGCAGTTTACCCCCACCAGAAACAAGGAGCTCCTATAATTCACCCCTCCACTTT. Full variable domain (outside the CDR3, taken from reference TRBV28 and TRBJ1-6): DVKVTQSSRYLVKRTGEKVFLECVQDMDHENMFWYRQDPGLGLRLIYFSYDVKMKEKGDIPEGYSVSREKKERFSLILESASTNQTSMYLCASSLPPPETRSSYNSPLHFGNGTRLTVT.

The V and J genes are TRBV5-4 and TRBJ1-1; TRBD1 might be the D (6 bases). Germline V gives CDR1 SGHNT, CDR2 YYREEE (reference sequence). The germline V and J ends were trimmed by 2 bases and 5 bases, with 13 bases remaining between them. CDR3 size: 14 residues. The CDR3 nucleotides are TGTGCCAGCAGCTTATTAGGGGGGGATACTGAAGCTTTCTTT. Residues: CASSLLGGDTEAFF.

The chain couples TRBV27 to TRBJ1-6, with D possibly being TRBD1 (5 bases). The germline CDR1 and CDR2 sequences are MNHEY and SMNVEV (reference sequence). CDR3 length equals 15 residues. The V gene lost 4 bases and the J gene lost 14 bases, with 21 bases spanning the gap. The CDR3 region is CASSWGSGGIEALHF. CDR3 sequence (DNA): TGTGCCAGCAGTTGGGGAAGTGGGGGTATTGAGGCCCTCCACTTT.

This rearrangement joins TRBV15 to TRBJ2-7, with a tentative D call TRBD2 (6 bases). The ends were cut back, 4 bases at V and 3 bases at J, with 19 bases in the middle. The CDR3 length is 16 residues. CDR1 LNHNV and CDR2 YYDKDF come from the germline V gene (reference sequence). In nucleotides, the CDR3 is TGTGCCACCAGCACATTCAGTGGGGGGAAGCACTACGAGCAGTACTTC. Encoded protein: CATSTFSGGKHYEQYF.

DNA for the CDR3: TGCAGCGTGGAAAGGACTAGCGGGGGGTCCGGGGAGCTGTTTTTT. Its protein product is CSVERTSGGSGELFF. The chain is built from TRBV29-1 and TRBJ2-2, with TRBD2 matching over 14 bases. Unmatched junction bases numbered 6, after V lost 6 bases and J lost 6 bases. The CDR3 runs 15 residues. Germline V gene sequence: CDR1 SQVTM, CDR2 ANQGSEA.

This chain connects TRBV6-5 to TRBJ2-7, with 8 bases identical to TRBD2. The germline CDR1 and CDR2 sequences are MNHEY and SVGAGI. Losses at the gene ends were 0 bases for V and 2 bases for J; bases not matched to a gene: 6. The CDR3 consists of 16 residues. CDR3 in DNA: TGTGCCAGCAGTTACTCGGTGAACGGGAGGGCCTACGAGCAGTACTTC. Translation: CASSYSVNGRAYEQYF.

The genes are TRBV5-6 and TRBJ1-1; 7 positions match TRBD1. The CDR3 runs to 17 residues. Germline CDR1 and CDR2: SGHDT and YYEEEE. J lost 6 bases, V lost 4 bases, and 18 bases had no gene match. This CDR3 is CASSPERGQGFKSEAFF. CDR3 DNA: TGTGCCAGCAGCCCAGAGAGGGGGCAGGGTTTTAAGTCTGAAGCTTTCTTT.

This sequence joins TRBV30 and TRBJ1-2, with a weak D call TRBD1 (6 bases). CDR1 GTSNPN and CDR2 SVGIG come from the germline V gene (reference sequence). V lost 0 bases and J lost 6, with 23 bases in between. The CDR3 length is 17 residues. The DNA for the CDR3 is TGTGCCTGGAGTGTTAAGCAGGGGCCACAGGTTGTAAATGGCTACACCTTC. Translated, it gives CAWSVKQGPQVVNGYTF. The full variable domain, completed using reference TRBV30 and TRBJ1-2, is SQTIHQWPATLVQPVGSPLSLECTVEGTSNPNLYWYRQAAGRGLQLLFYSVGIGQISSEVPQNLSASRPQDRQFILSSKKLLLSDSGFYLCAWSVKQGPQVVNGYTFGSGTRLTVV.

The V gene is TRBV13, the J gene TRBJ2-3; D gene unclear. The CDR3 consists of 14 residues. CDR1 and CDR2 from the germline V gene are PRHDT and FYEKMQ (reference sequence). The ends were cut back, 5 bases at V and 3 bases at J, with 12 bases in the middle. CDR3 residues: CASSINGETDTQYF. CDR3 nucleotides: TGTGCCAGCAGCATTAACGGAGAGACAGATACGCAGTATTTT. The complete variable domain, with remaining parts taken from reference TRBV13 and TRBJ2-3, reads AAGVIQSPRHLIKEKRETATLKCYPIPRHDTVYWYQQGPGQDPQFLISFYEKMQSDKGSIPDRFSAQQFSDYHSELNMSSLELGDSALYFCASSINGETDTQYFGPGTRLTVL.